The entry below describes one T cell receptor beta chain. Clones were sequenced by immunoSEQ multiplex PCR, and TCRdb holds only the in-frame ones, with some missing. The sample has about 270,000 clones; about 88% are singletons. This sample is part of a study of blood T cell repertoires in COVID-19. This TCR came from a woman in her 50s who had recovered from COVID-19. Input material: PBMCs or T cells enriched from blood (not recorded which).

The DNA for the CDR3 is TGTGCCAGCTCTTCGGCGGGTAGCGTGAGCTCCTACGAGCAGTACTTC. Its protein is CASSSAGSVSSYEQYF. The chain combines TRBV28 with TRBJ2-7; a weak D match, TRBD2 (5 bases). This CDR3 spans 16 amino acids. The V end lost 8 bases, the J end lost 0 bases, and 20 bases lay between the germline ends. Germline V gene data show CDR1 as MDHEN and CDR2 as SYDVKM.